This T cell receptor beta chain was sequenced in a study of kidney transplant recipient with SARS-CoV-2 infection. This clonotype was found many times. Germline V gives CDR1 LNHDA, CDR2 SQIVND (reference sequence). Trimming took 0 bases from V and 7 from J; bases not matched to a gene: 7. CDR3 size: 16 residues. TCRdb reprocessed the reads via MiXCR and lists one record per CDR3 protein. The sample lists approximately 250,000 distinct CDR3 sequences, more than 25% occurring once. This TCR was sampled from a male patient between 25 and 40 years old who had COVID-19 and was a kidney transplant recipient. Some T cells may be supplied by the graft donor. This rearrangement joins TRBV19 to TRBJ2-7; 12 bases align to TRBD1. The material sequenced was a blood sample, taken at baseline and between days 110 and 120 from a kidney transplant recipient. In nucleotides, the CDR3 is TGTGCCAGTAGTATAGATTCCGGGACAGGGGGCGGGGAGCAGTACTTC. Translation: CASSIDSGTGGGEQYF.